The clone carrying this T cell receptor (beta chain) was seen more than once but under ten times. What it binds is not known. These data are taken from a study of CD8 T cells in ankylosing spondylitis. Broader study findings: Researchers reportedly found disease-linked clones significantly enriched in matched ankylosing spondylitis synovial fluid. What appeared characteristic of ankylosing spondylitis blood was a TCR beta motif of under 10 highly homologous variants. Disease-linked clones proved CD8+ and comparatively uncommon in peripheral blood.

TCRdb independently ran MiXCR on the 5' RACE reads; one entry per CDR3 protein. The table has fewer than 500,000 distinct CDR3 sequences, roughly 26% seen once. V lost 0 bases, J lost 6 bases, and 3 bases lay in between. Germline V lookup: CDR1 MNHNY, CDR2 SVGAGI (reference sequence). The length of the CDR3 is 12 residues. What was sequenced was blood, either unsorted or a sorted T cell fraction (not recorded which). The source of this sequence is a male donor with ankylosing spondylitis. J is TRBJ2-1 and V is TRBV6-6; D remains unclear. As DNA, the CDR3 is TGTGCCAGCAGTTACTCTGGCAATGAGCAGTTCTTC. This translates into CASSYSGNEQFF.